The clone carrying this T cell receptor beta chain showed up many times. What it binds is not known. The CDR3 end falls 3 residues outside the read, so it is completed with the germline J gene. Heparinized whole blood, roughly 5 to 8 ml, came from each donor. The data originate from a study of T cell clonality in common variable immunodeficiency. General observations from the study: In common variable immunodeficiency, TCR beta chains reportedly carried fewer deletions and N-nucleotide insertions. CVID subjects showed higher TCRbeta clonality than healthy controls. What drives increased CVID clonality needs T cell subpopulation sequencing.

CDR3 length: 15 residues. Germline trimming cut 2 bases from V and 4 bases from J; bases unmatched to any gene: 3. Germline CDR1 MNHEY, CDR2 SVGEGT. Only in-frame clones appear in the TCRdb table, and some are missing; sequencing was by immunoSEQ multiplex PCR. This record lists 35,000 or so clones, none seen once only, and the top ten clones contain over 0.95%. The sample comprised peripheral blood mononuclear cells. The origin of this receptor is a person aged 18 to 75 in good health. This chain uses TRBV6-2 or TRBV6-3 with TRBJ2-2, with 8 bases matching TRBD1. The CDR3 spells CASSYGQGITGELFF. Incomplete CDR3 DNA: TGTGCCAGCAGTTACGGACAGGGAATCACCGGGGAG.